Reported below is one T cell receptor beta chain. Its antigen is unknown. Base qualities are missing; no much larger clone stands one base away. This sample was included in a study of blood T cell repertoires in COVID-19 (dated by TCRdb to 2020 to 2022). About the investigation overall: The collaborator samples originated in the United States, Italy and Spain and spanned the acute and convalescent phases of COVID-19. The prospective study material was composed of cDNA or gDNA derived from T cells, B-cell-depleted T cells, or PBMCs. The dataset comprised deeply sampled blood TCRbeta repertoires from subjects exposed to, actively infected with, or recovered from COVID-19. The repertoires were released in a freely available public database intended as a resource for research on the immune response to SARS-CoV-2. Samples came from the ongoing ImmuneRACE study (first 160 participants) plus 1,254 subjects from 6 global collaborators. Nearly every sample came with metadata listing a de-identified subject ID, COVID-19 status, age in years and sex. Where available, HLA class I and class II types were taken from metadata supplied by the sample provider and were not determined by assay-based typing.

From the cysteine up to the phenylalanine, the CDR3 has a length of 15 residues. This entry keeps only the CDR3 DNA: 45 bases, framed from base 1. From a lookup of the germline V gene (reference sequence), CDR1 and CDR2 are LNHDA and SQIVND. Relative to germline, V is missing 4 bases and J is missing 3 bases, with 8 bases of the junction outside any gene match. The collaborating institutions used their own protocols to collect whole blood in K2EDTA tubes. For TCRbeta analysis, collaborator samples were shipped as frozen whole blood, as isolated PBMCs, or as DNA extracted from either sample type. Overall study results and their limits: The amount of clinical and demographic metadata varied by source and participant and was provided uncurated.

TCRbeta CDR3 regions were amplified from genomic DNA by means of the immunoSEQ Assay, a bias-controlled multiplex PCR. On the authors' methods: Within the assay, amplification of reference gene primers was used to estimate how many nucleated cells each sample contained. Sequence reads were collapsed and filtered to measure the absolute abundance of every unique TCRbeta CDR3 rearrangement. Productive Simpson clonality was computed per sample as the square root of Simpson's diversity index over productive rearrangements. In TCRdb, the immuneACCESS table is reduced to in-frame sequences with V and J assigned. These tables do not hold every clone; where another copy was compared, an unresolved V gene accounts for under half, and the others remain unexplained. That table supplies the V and J calls and clone size; D and trimming were determined from the DNA. Counted in this sample were about 240,000 clones; 75% to 90% of them appeared once. The ten largest account for under 15% of the sample.

What was sequenced was peripheral blood. The V gene is TRBV19 and the J gene is TRBJ2-5; TRBD2 matches 7 bases in the middle. This receptor was taken from a woman aged 60-75 years with active or convalescent COVID-19. The nucleotide sequence is TGTGCCAGTAGTAGGGCGTTGGGGGGGGAAGAGACCCAGTACTTC. Its translation reads: CASSRALGGEETQYF.